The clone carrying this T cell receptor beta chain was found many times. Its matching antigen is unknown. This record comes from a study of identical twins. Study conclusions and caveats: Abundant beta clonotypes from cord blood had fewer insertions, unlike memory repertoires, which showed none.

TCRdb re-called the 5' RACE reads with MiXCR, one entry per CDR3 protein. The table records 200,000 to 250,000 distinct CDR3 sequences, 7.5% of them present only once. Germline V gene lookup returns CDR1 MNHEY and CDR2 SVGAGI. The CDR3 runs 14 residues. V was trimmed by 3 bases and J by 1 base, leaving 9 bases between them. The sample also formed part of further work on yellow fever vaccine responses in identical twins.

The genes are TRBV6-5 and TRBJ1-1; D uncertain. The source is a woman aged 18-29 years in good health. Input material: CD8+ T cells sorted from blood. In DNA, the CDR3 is TGTGCCAGCAGTTATGGCGGTAGGAACACTGAAGCTTTCTTT. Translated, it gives CASSYGGRNTEAFF.